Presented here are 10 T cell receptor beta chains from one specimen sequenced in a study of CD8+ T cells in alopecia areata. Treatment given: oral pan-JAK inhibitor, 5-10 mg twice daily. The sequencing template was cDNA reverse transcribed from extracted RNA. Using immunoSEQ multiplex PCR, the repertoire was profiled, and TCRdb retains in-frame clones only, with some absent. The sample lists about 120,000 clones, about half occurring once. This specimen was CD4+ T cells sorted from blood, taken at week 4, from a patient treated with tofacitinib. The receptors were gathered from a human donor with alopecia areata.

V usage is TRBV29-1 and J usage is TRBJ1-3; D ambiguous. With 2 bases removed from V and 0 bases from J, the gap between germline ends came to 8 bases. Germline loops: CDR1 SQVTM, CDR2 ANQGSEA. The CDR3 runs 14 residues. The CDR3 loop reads CSVEPDLSGNTIYF. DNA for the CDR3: TGCAGCGTTGAACCGGACCTCTCTGGAAACACCATATATTTT.

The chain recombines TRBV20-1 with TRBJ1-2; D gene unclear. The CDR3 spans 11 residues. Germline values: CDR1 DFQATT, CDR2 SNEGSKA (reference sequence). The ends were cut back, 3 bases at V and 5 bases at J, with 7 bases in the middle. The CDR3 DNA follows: TGCAGTGCTAGTGTGGGGTATGGCTACACCTTC. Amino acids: CSASVGYGYTF.

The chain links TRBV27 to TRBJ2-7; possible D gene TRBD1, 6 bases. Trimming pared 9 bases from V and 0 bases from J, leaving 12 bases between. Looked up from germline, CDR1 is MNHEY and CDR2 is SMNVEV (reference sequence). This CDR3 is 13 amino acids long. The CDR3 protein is CASWDNDSYEQYF. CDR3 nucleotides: TGTGCCAGTTGGGACAACGACTCCTACGAGCAGTACTTC.

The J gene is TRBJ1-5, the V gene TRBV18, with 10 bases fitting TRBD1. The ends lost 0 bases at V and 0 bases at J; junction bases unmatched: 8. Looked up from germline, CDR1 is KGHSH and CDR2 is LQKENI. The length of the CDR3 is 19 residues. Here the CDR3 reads CASSPPGQGWGTSNQPQHF. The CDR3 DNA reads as TGTGCCAGCTCACCACCGGGACAGGGGTGGGGAACTAGCAATCAGCCCCAGCATTTT.

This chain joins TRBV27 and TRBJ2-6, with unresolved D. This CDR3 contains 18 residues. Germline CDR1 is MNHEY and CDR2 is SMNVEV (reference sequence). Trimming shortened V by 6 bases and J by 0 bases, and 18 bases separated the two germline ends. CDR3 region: CASSPLGLVDSGANVLTF. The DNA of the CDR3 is TGTGCCAGCAGCCCCTTAGGGCTAGTCGACTCTGGGGCCAACGTCCTGACTTTC.

The CDR3 nucleotides read TGTGCCAGCAGCTTGTTTTCTGATAACACTGAAGCTTTCTTT. Translated: CASSLFSDNTEAFF. This chain connects TRBV7-9 to TRBJ1-1, with D unclear. This CDR3 comprises 14 residues. Trimming left V 3 bases short and J 2 bases short, with 10 bases between. The germline V gene encodes CDR1 SEHNR and CDR2 FQNEAQ (reference sequence).

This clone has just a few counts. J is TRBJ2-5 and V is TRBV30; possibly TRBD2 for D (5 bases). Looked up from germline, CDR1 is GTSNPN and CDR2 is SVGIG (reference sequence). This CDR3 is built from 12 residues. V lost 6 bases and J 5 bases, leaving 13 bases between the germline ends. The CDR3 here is CACGVSRETQYF. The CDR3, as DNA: TGTGCCTGCGGGGTTAGCAGGGAGACCCAGTACTTC.

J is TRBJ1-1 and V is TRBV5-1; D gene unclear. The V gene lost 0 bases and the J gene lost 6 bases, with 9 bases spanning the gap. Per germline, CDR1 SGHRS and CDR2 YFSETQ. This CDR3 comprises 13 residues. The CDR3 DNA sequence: TGCGCCAGCAGCTTGGGTGCGGGAGCTGAAGCTTTCTTT. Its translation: CASSLGAGAEAFF. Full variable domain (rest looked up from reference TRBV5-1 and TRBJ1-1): KAGVTQTPRYLIKTRGQQVTLSCSPISGHRSVSWYQQTPGQGLQFLFEYFSETQRNKGNFPGRFSGRQFSNSRSEMNVSTLELGDSALYLCASSLGAGAEAFFGQGTRLTVV.

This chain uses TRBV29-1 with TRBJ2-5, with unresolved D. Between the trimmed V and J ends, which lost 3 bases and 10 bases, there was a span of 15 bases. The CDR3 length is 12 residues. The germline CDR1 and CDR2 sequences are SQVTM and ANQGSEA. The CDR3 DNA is TGCAGCGTTGATCCCGGTGTAGGGCGCCAGTACTTC. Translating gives CSVDPGVGRQYF.

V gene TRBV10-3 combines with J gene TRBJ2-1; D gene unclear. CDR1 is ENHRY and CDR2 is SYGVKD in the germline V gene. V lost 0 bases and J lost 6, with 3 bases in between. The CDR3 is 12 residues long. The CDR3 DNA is TGTGCCATCAGTGAGTCTCGCAATGAGCAGTTCTTC. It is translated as CAISESRNEQFF.